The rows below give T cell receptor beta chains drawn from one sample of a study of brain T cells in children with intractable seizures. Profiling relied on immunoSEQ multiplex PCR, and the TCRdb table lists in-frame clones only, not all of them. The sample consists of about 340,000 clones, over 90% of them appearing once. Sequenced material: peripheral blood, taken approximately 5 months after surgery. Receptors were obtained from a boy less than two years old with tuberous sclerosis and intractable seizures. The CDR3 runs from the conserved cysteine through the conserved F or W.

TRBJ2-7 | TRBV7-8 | CASSFSVGDRGVYEQYF
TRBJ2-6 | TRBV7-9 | CASSLTDPNVLTF
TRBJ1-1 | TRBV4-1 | CASSQVTEAFF
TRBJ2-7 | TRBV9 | CASSASGGSSYEQYF
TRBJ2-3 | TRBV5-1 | CARSLAAGGADTQYF
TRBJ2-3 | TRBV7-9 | CASSLVADTQYF
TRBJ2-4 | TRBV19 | CASSMGQPGPKNIQYF
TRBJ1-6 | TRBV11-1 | CASSFMGDNSPLHF
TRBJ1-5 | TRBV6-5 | CASRDRISGQPQHF
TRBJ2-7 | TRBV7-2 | CASSLPSSGWEKQYF
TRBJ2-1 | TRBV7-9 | CASSLGGTYGNEQFF
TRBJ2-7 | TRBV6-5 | CASSYSGLRESEQYF
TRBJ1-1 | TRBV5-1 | CASSPLGHLSMNTEAFF
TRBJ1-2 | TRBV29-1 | CSVEYRDGVYGYTF
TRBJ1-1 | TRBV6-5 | CASSYNRARTEAFF
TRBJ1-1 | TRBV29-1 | CSVPVNTEAFF
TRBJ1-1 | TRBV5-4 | CASSLPGTGVTEAFF
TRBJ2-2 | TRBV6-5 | CASSYSEGGRTGELFF
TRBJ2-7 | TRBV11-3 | CASSVDAGRLRAYEQYF
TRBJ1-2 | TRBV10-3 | CAISDMGGYTF
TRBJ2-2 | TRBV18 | CASSPSERNTGELFF
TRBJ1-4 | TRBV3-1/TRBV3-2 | CASNGDRGSEKLFF
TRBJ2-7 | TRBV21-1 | CASSKGLPYEQYF
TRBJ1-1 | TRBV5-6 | CASSLPAWNTEAFF
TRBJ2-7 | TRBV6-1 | CASSERGRGRTYEQYF
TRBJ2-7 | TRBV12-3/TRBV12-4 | CASSLDRSEQYF
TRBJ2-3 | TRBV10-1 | CASSETQVQGTQYF